The T cell receptor (beta chain) described here comes from a study of yellow fever vaccine responses in identical twins. Broader study findings: Twin vaccine T cell responses reportedly seemed partly convergent, partly personalized.

CDR3 size: 15 residues. The germline V gene has CDR1 SGHTS and CDR2 YDEGEE. Turning to this clonotype: What it binds is unknown. The junction and the germline gene differ at one end; a read error may be behind it.

In TCRdb, the RT-PCR reads were re-called with MiXCR into one record per CDR3 protein. This table holds roughly 36,000 distinct CDR3 sequences, about 61% found once. Sequencing was performed on T cells from blood (PBMCs), unsorted or a sorted subset (not recorded which), taken before or after yellow fever vaccination (not recorded which). This sequence joins TRBV5-8 and TRBJ2-5; 8 bases match TRBD2. This TCR came from a woman under 30 who received the yellow fever vaccine. CDR3 loop: CASSLGTRREETQYF. The CDR3, as DNA: TGTGCCAGCAGTTTGGGGACTAGGAGGGAAGAGACCCAGTACTTC.